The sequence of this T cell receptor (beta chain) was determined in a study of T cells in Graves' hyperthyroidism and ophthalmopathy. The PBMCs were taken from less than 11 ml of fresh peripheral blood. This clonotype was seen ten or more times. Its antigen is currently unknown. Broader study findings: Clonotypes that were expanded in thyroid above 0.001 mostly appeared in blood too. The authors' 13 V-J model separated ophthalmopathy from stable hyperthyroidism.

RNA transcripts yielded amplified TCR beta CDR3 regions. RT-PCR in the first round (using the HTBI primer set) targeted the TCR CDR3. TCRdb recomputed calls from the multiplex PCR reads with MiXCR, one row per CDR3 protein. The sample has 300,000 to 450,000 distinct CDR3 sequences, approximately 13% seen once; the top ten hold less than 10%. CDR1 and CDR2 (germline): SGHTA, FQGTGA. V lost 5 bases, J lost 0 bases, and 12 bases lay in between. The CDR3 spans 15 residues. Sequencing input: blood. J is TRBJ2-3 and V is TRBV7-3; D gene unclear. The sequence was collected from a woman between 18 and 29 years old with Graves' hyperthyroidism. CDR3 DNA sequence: TGTGCCAGCAGCCCCCAAGTGGGTAGCACAGATACGCAGTATTTT. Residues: CASSPQVGSTDTQYF.